This is a list of T cell receptor beta chains from one sample in a study of control samples from healthy donors and cancer patients. TCRdb's copy holds only in-frame clones and misses some; the assay was immunoSEQ multiplex PCR. Here the sample spans over 60,000 clones, over 85% being singletons. Specimen: PBMCs. These receptors came from a woman aged 55-70 years with head and neck cancer. Both conserved end residues are part of each CDR3. The D gene is left open where the match is weak. The size field is filled for only some rows; it gives once, few, many or a size class.

size,V,J,D,DNA,CDR3
NA,TRBV6-5,TRBJ2-7,NA,TGTGCCAGCAGTCTAATAAGGGTGTACGAGCAGTACTTC,CASSLIRVYEQYF
NA,TRBV19,TRBJ1-2,TRBD1,TGTGCCAGTAGCATTGCCCGAGGGGGACAGAATAACTATGGCTACACCTTC,CASSIARGGQNNYGYTF
NA,TRBV4-3,TRBJ2-7,NA,TGCGCCAGCAGCCAAGATTTGGGGGGCTCCTACGAGCAGTACTTC,CASSQDLGGSYEQYF
NA,TRBV10-1,TRBJ2-5,TRBD1,TGCGCCAGCAGTGAGTCGGGACAGCAAGAGACCCAGTACTTC,CASSESGQQETQYF
NA,TRBV27,TRBJ2-3,NA,TGTGCCAGCAGTCCACTTCTACGTGAAAAATCGGCGTGGGACACAGATACGCAGTATTTT,CASSPLLREKSAWDTDTQYF
NA,TRBV15,TRBJ2-3,NA,TGTGCCACCAGCATCTTCACAGATACGCAGTATTTT,CATSIFTDTQYF
NA,TRBV7-7,TRBJ2-5,NA,TGTGCCAGCAGCTCAACGACAGGAGAAGAGACCCAGTACTTC,CASSSTTGEETQYF
NA,TRBV6-6,TRBJ2-7,NA,TGTGCCAGCACCGACGGTGGGACCCACCACTACGAGCAGTACTTC,CASTDGGTHHYEQYF
once,TRBV10-1,TRBJ2-1,TRBD2,TGCGCCAGCCGGGAGGACAATGAGCAGTTCTTC,CASREDNEQFF
NA,TRBV9,TRBJ1-3,TRBD1,TGTGCCAGCAGCGTAGTCCCAGGGGGCACTGGAAACACCATATATTTT,CASSVVPGGTGNTIYF
NA,TRBV14,TRBJ2-1,NA,TGTGCCAGCAGCCCCTCGGTCGGTGAGCAGTTCTTC,CASSPSVGEQFF
NA,TRBV6-5,TRBJ2-7,TRBD2,TGTGCCAGCAGGGTAGCGGGGGCCTCCTACGAGCAGTACTTC,CASRVAGASYEQYF
NA,TRBV20-1,TRBJ2-3,TRBD2,TGCAGTGCTAGTACGCGGGGGAGCACAGATACGCAGTATTTT,CSASTRGSTDTQYF
NA,TRBV7-3,TRBJ2-4,NA,TGTGCCAGAGGTCCAAACATTCAGTACTTC,CARGPNIQYF
NA,TRBV9,TRBJ2-5,TRBD2,TGTGCCAGCAGCGTAAGCGGGGGGAAAGAGACCCAGTACTTC,CASSVSGGKETQYF
NA,TRBV7-2,TRBJ1-2,NA,TGTGCCAGCAGCTTAGTGGGGGGGCGCGGCTACACCTTC,CASSLVGGRGYTF
NA,TRBV6-2/TRBV6-3,TRBJ1-5,TRBD1,TGTGCCAGCAGTGACCGGGACAGGGTTGGACCCCAGCATTTT,CASSDRDRVGPQHF
NA,TRBV30,TRBJ1-6,NA,TGTGCCTGGCAACAGACAGTTAATTCACCCCTCCACTTT,CAWQQTVNSPLHF
NA,TRBV5-1,TRBJ2-1,TRBD2,TGCGCCAGCAGCTTTTTTTCGGGAGGGCGCAATGAGCAGTTCTTC,CASSFFSGGRNEQFF
NA,TRBV7-8,TRBJ2-1,TRBD2,TGTGCCAGCAGCCCGGGACTAGCTGGCTCCTACAATGAGCAGTTCTTC,CASSPGLAGSYNEQFF
NA,TRBV10-1,TRBJ2-1,TRBD2,TGCGCCAGCAGTGCGGGACTAGCGGGACAGGACAATGAGCAGTTCTTC,CASSAGLAGQDNEQFF
NA,TRBV6-5,TRBJ1-1,TRBD1,TGTGCCAGCAGTTTCTATGACAGGGGGGAAGCTTTCTTT,CASSFYDRGEAFF
NA,TRBV4-3,TRBJ2-3,NA,TGCGCCAGCAGCCAGCGGGGATCCTGGGGCACAGATACGCAGTATTTT,CASSQRGSWGTDTQYF
NA,TRBV2,TRBJ2-2,TRBD2,TGTGCCAGCAGTCGGGGGGACACCGGGGAGCTGTTTTTT,CASSRGDTGELFF
NA,TRBV30,TRBJ1-2,NA,TGTGCCCTCCAAGGGGATGGGCCCTATGGCTACACCTTC,CALQGDGPYGYTF
NA,TRBV7-2,TRBJ2-1,TRBD2,TGTGCCAGCAGCTTATCACTAGCGTCCTACAATGAGCAGTTCTTC,CASSLSLASYNEQFF
NA,TRBV4-3,TRBJ2-3,NA,TGCGCCAGCAGCCAATCCCCGGGACAAGTTCCTAGCACAGATACGCAGTATTTT,CASSQSPGQVPSTDTQYF
NA,TRBV5-5,TRBJ2-7,TRBD2,TGTGCCAGCAGCCTAGCGGGGACCTACGAGCAGTACTTC,CASSLAGTYEQYF
NA,TRBV7-2,TRBJ1-1,NA,TGTGCCAGCAGCTTATCCACGGTCACTGAAGCTTTCTTT,CASSLSTVTEAFF
NA,TRBV7-9,TRBJ2-1,NA,TGTGCCAGCAGCTTAGAGGGCAATGAGCAGTTCTTC,CASSLEGNEQFF
NA,TRBV18,TRBJ2-7,TRBD1,TGTGCCAGCTCACCCCGCGACAGGGGAGGCTACGAGCAGTACTTC,CASSPRDRGGYEQYF
NA,TRBV29-1,TRBJ1-6,TRBD1,TGCAGCGTTCGTCCGGGACAGGCGAACTCACCCCTCCACTTT,CSVRPGQANSPLHF
NA,TRBV4-2,TRBJ2-5,TRBD1,TGTGCCAGCAGCGCCCCCGGGACAGGGGAAAGGGAGACCCAGTACTTC,CASSAPGTGERETQYF
NA,TRBV19,TRBJ1-1,TRBD1,TGTGCCAGCCGCAGGGGGCGAGAGACTGAAGCTTTCTTT,CASRRGRETEAFF
NA,TRBV6-2/TRBV6-3,TRBJ1-1,NA,TGTGCCAGCAGTTACGGTTGGGGATTGAACACTGAAGCTTTCTTT,CASSYGWGLNTEAFF
NA,TRBV5-1,TRBJ2-5,TRBD1,TGCGCCAGCAGCTTGGCAATACAGGGGGTGGAGACCCAGTACTTC,CASSLAIQGVETQYF
NA,TRBV7-9,TRBJ2-2,TRBD1,TGTGCCAGCAGCCAGAGAGGGGACAGGGGGTTGACCGGGGAGCTGTTTTTT,CASSQRGDRGLTGELFF
NA,TRBV7-2,TRBJ1-1,NA,TGTGCCAGCAGCTCCTTGGGAGCGAACACTGAAGCTTTCTTT,CASSSLGANTEAFF
NA,TRBV6-2/TRBV6-3,TRBJ1-5,NA,TGTGCCAGCAGTTGGACAGATAGCAATCAGCCCCAGCATTTT,CASSWTDSNQPQHF
NA,TRBV7-8,TRBJ2-1,NA,TGTGCCAGCAGCTTAATACTCTATCAGGGGCCCCGGCCGGATGAGCAGTTCTTC,CASSLILYQGPRPDEQFF
NA,TRBV4-3,TRBJ2-5,TRBD1,TGCGCCAGCAGCCGCGGGACAGGGGGCGGCTTAGGGGAGACCCAGTACTTC,CASSRGTGGGLGETQYF
NA,TRBV5-1,TRBJ1-1,NA,TGCGCCAGCAGCTTGGGGCAGGCGGACACTGAAGCTTTCTTT,CASSLGQADTEAFF
NA,TRBV6-5,TRBJ1-2,NA,TGTGCCAGCAGTTACGCCAATGGTGCCTATGGCTACACCTTC,CASSYANGAYGYTF
NA,TRBV24-1,TRBJ2-3,NA,TGTGCCACCAGTGATTTGGGTCCGGGGGCAGGCGATACGCAGTATTTT,CATSDLGPGAGDTQYF
NA,TRBV7-9,TRBJ2-5,TRBD1,TGTGCCAGCAGCTTTTCTTCAGGGGGCGGCGAGACCCAGTACTTC,CASSFSSGGGETQYF
NA,TRBV6-5,TRBJ1-5,NA,TGTGCCAGCAGTTACTCGCGGGGGAATCAGCCCCAGCATTTT,CASSYSRGNQPQHF
NA,TRBV28,TRBJ2-1,NA,TGTGCCAGCGGCCCATTTTCGGGGAATGAGCAGTTCTTC,CASGPFSGNEQFF
once,TRBV27,TRBJ1-2,NA,TGTGCCAGCGCCTCTTTGGGAATATATGGCTACACCTTC,CASASLGIYGYTF
NA,TRBV7-2,TRBJ2-7,TRBD2,TGTGCCAGCAGCCCCCAGGGACTAGCGGGTGCCTACGAGCAGTACTTC,CASSPQGLAGAYEQYF
NA,TRBV9,TRBJ2-2,TRBD1,TGTGCCAGCAGCGCGGGACAGGGCCGCACCGGGGAGCTGTTTTTT,CASSAGQGRTGELFF
NA,TRBV27,TRBJ2-5,TRBD1,TGTGCCAGCAGTTTATCGCGCCCGGACAGGGCCCAAGAGACCCAGTACTTC,CASSLSRPDRAQETQYF
NA,TRBV27,TRBJ2-7,TRBD1,TGTGCCAGCAGTACAGGGACAGGGGGTAACTACTACGAGCAGTACTTC,CASSTGTGGNYYEQYF
NA,TRBV7-2,TRBJ1-2,TRBD1,TGTGCCAGCAGCTTCCCGCAGGGGGCGGACTATGGCTACACCTTC,CASSFPQGADYGYTF
once,TRBV7-6,TRBJ1-1,TRBD1,TGTGCCAGCAGCTTATTGGAATGGGACAGGGAAGAGAACACTGAAGCTTTCTTT,CASSLLEWDREENTEAFF